These 21 T cell receptor beta chains were sequenced from one sample in a study of OX40 agonist ivuxolimab in advanced cancers. Sequenced by immunoSEQ multiplex PCR; TCRdb stores in-frame clones only, minus some. Here the sample spans under 85,000 clones, 85% to 90% being singletons. The material sequenced was CD4+ or CD8+ T cells sorted from blood, taken in a trial of the OX40 agonist ivuxolimab. The receptor source for this set is an adult with an advanced solid tumor such as melanoma, head and neck, liver or kidney cancer.

The chain links TRBV11-2 to TRBJ2-3; the D is unclear. Trimming left V 1 base short and J 8 bases short, with 25 bases between. From germline, CDR1 is SGHAT and CDR2 FQNNGV. There are 18 residues in the CDR3. The CDR3 loop is CASSLGPSTLSRFGTQYF. The CDR3 DNA reads TGTGCCAGCAGCTTAGGTCCCTCGACCTTGTCCAGGTTCGGTACGCAGTATTTT.

The chain links TRBV6-4 to TRBJ2-7; a possible D gene is TRBD1 (6 bases). Trimming took off 4 bases at V and 3 bases at J, with 10 bases between the two ends. This CDR3 is built from 13 residues. The germline V gene has CDR1 MRHNA and CDR2 SNTAGT. CDR3 loop: CASSASQGYEQYF. DNA for the CDR3: TGTGCCAGCAGTGCCTCACAGGGCTACGAGCAGTACTTC.

The chain recombines TRBV7-2 with TRBJ1-2; TRBD1 agrees at 10 bases. Looked up from germline, CDR1 is SGHTA and CDR2 is FQGNSA. V shed 5 bases and J 6 bases; nucleotides not matched to a gene: 3. This CDR3 is 13 amino acids long. For the CDR3, the DNA is TGTGCCAGCAGCCGTGGACAGGGGGATGGCTACACCTTC. Protein sequence: CASSRGQGDGYTF.

The CDR3 region is CASKTGGEPQHF. In DNA form, the CDR3 reads TGTGCCAGCAAGACTGGGGGTGAGCCCCAGCATTTT. The rearrangement uses TRBV2 and TRBJ1-5; a weak D match, TRBD1 (5 bases). Germline V gene lookup returns CDR1 SNHLY and CDR2 FYNNEI. Trimming cost V 7 bases and J 8 bases, with 12 bases left between them. This CDR3 contains 12 residues.

In this sample, this clone turned up once. V is TRBV6-1 and J is TRBJ2-2, with TRBD1 matching 11 bases. Germline loops: CDR1 MNHNS, CDR2 SASEGT. This CDR3 contains 15 residues. Losses at the gene ends were 10 bases for V and 6 bases for J; bases not matched to a gene: 10. The CDR3 DNA reads as TGTGCCACCTCCGAAAGGGGACAGGGGGCCGGGGAGCTGTTTTTT. Translated: CATSERGQGAGELFF.

Points on this clone: The conserved closing phenylalanine or tryptophan is absent in this CDR3, likely reflecting a read error. This chain connects TRBV2 to TRBJ1-6; D might be TRBD1 (6 bases). The CDR3 sequence is 15 residues long. Trimming took 6 bases from V and 4 from J, leaving 13 bases between them. Looked up from germline, CDR1 is SNHLY and CDR2 is FYNNEI. The CDR3 region has the DNA TGTGCCAGCAGAAACAGGGCAGGTTATAATTCACCCCTCCACCTT. Translation gives CASRNRAGYNSPLHL.

This rearrangement joins TRBV11-3 to TRBJ2-1; weak D call: TRBD2 (6 bases). Trimming took 5 bases from V and 10 from J, leaving 12 bases between them. CDR3 length: 12 amino acids. Germline CDR1 and CDR2: SGHNT and YENEEA. CDR3 bases: TGTGCCAGCAGCATTTTAGGGAGGGAGCAGTTCTTC. This encodes CASSILGREQFF.

This clone showed up just a few times. The chain employs TRBV5-4 and TRBJ1-6; no firm D call. Germline V gene data show CDR1 as SGHNT and CDR2 as YYREEE (reference sequence). The V and J ends lost 4 bases and 9 bases respectively, with 11 bases between them. The CDR3 contains 13 residues. DNA for the CDR3: TGTGCCAGCAGCCTAGACCTGGGTTCACCCCTCCACTTT. Amino acid sequence: CASSLDLGSPLHF.

This chain joins TRBV11-2 and TRBJ2-5; 8 nucleotides align to TRBD2. V was pared by 0 bases and J by 5 bases, with 5 bases of the junction left unmatched. Germline V gene sequence: CDR1 SGHAT, CDR2 FQNNGV. The length of the CDR3 is 15 residues. CDR3 DNA: TGTGCCAGCAGCTTAGATAGTGGCGGGGGGGAGACCCAGTACTTC. Translated: CASSLDSGGGETQYF.

The chain uses TRBV4-1 and TRBJ2-7; possibly TRBD1 or TRBD2 for D (5 bases each). The germline V and J ends were trimmed by 3 bases and 3 bases, with 18 bases remaining between them. CDR1 MGHRA and CDR2 YSYEKL come from the germline V gene. The CDR3 runs 16 residues. CDR3 in DNA: TGCGCCAGCAGCCATGAAGGCTGGGGTGGGGGCTACGAGCAGTACTTC. It codes for CASSHEGWGGGYEQYF.

Note on this clone: An end of the junction differs from the germline gene, which may be a read error. This chain uses TRBV5-3 with TRBJ2-7; 7 nucleotides line up with TRBD2. TRBV5-3 is classed as an ORF, of uncertain function. The CDR3 totals 13 residues. This CDR3 reads CASSAGVSHEQYF. CDR3 in DNA: TGTGCCAGCAGCGCGGGAGTCTCCCACGAGCAGTACTTC.

This clone was picked up one time. J is TRBJ1-5 and V is TRBV6-1; TRBD1 aligns across 12 bases. V shed 2 bases, J shed 7 bases, and the junction held 9 bases outside the gene matches. This CDR3 has 17 residues. Germline lookup yields CDR1 MNHNS and CDR2 SASEGT. The CDR3 DNA sequence: TGTGCCAGCAGTGAACTCTCCGGGACAGGGGGCTGGCAGCCCCAGCATTTT. It encodes CASSELSGTGGWQPQHF.

The gene calls are TRBV5-5 and TRBJ2-3; D not certain. The V end lost 0 bases, the J end lost 2 bases, and 10 bases lay between the germline ends. Germline V gene lookup returns CDR1 SGHKS and CDR2 YYEKEE (reference sequence). CDR3 length equals 15 residues. The DNA of the CDR3 is TGTGCCAGCAGCTTGGGACAAACTTACACAGATACGCAGTATTTT. It encodes CASSLGQTYTDTQYF. The full variable domain, with the rest looked up from reference TRBV5-5 and TRBJ2-3, is DAGVTQSPTHLIKTRGQQVTLRCSPISGHKSVSWYQQVLGQGPQFIFQYYEKEERGRGNFPDRFSARQFPNYSSELNVNALLLGDSALYLCASSLGQTYTDTQYFGPGTRLTVL.

The CDR3 DNA follows: TGTGCCAGCAGCTTAGCTTTCGGAGGGGACGGCTACACCTTC. Amino acid sequence: CASSLAFGGDGYTF. The chain joins TRBV7-2 to TRBJ1-2; weak D call: TRBD1 (5 bases). The V and J ends lost 0 bases and 8 bases respectively, with 13 bases between them. This CDR3 contains 14 residues. Germline V lookup: CDR1 SGHTA, CDR2 FQGNSA.

This sequence joins TRBV28 and TRBJ1-6; maybe TRBD1 (5 bases). The CDR3 contains 15 residues. Germline CDR1 is MDHEN and CDR2 is SYDVKM. V shed 2 bases and J shed 6 bases, with 11 bases lying between them. The chain's CDR3 is CASSLGGGINSPLHF. CDR3 sequence (DNA): TGTGCCAGCAGTTTAGGGGGGGGTATTAATTCACCCCTCCACTTT.

J is TRBJ1-3 and V is TRBV7-9; D is perhaps TRBD1 (5 bases). CDR1 is SEHNR and CDR2 is FQNEAQ in the germline V gene (reference sequence). This CDR3 comprises 14 residues. Trimming took off 2 bases at V and 3 bases at J, with 8 bases between the two ends. The DNA of the CDR3 is TGTGCCAGCAGCTTATCAGGGATTGGAAACACCATATATTTT. Residues: CASSLSGIGNTIYF. The variable domain in full, with the rest retrieved from reference TRBV7-9 and TRBJ1-3, is DTGVSQNPRHKITKRGQNVTFRCDPISEHNRLYWYRQTLGQGPEFLTYFQNEAQLEKSRLLSDRFSAERPKGSFSTLEIQRTEQGDSAMYLCASSLSGIGNTIYFGEGSWLTVV.

This clone was counted a single time. V is TRBV2 and J is TRBJ2-2; TRBD2 aligns across 12 bases. The CDR3 has 15 amino acids. The junction had 4 bases not matched to a gene; V was cut back by 6 bases and J by 5 bases. From germline, CDR1 is SNHLY and CDR2 FYNNEI. This chain's CDR3 is CASRTSGGLTGELFF. The CDR3 DNA reads TGTGCCAGCAGGACTAGCGGGGGTCTTACCGGGGAGCTGTTTTTT.

J is TRBJ1-1 and V is TRBV19, with unresolved D. V was trimmed by 3 bases and J by 5 bases, leaving 13 bases between them. The CDR3 extends over 14 amino acids. CDR1 LNHDA and CDR2 SQIVND come from the germline V gene (reference sequence). CDR3 in DNA: TGTGCCAGTAGTATTGTGATAAGCCGGACTGAAGCTTTCTTT. It yields the protein CASSIVISRTEAFF.

Notes on this clone: Its ends do not fully match the called genes, so a read error is possible. This sequence joins TRBV7-3 and TRBJ2-1, with 7 bases matching TRBD2. Germline lookup yields CDR1 SGHTA and CDR2 FQGTGA. The CDR3 is 16 amino acids. The CDR3: CASSVTSGGAYNEQFF. The CDR3 DNA follows: TGTGCCAGCAGCGTAACTAGTGGGGGGGCCTACAATGAGCAGTTCTTC.

V is TRBV4-3 and J is TRBJ1-6; D is perhaps TRBD1 (6 bases). Trimming removed 2 bases from V and 8 bases from J, with 13 bases in between. There are 15 residues in the CDR3. Germline V gives CDR1 LGHNA, CDR2 YSLEER. CDR3 amino acids: CASSQIGTSDSPLHF. CDR3 nucleotide sequence: TGCGCCAGCAGCCAAATAGGGACATCCGATTCACCCCTCCACTTT.

The chain combines TRBV2 with TRBJ2-2, with 8 bases matching TRBD1. The V gene end was trimmed by 5 bases and the J gene end by 4 bases; junction bases not matched to a gene: 6. This CDR3 contains 15 residues. The germline V gene encodes CDR1 SNHLY and CDR2 FYNNEI. The CDR3 here is CASSPDRGLTGELFF. CDR3 bases: TGTGCCAGCAGTCCCGACAGGGGACTCACCGGGGAGCTGTTTTTT.